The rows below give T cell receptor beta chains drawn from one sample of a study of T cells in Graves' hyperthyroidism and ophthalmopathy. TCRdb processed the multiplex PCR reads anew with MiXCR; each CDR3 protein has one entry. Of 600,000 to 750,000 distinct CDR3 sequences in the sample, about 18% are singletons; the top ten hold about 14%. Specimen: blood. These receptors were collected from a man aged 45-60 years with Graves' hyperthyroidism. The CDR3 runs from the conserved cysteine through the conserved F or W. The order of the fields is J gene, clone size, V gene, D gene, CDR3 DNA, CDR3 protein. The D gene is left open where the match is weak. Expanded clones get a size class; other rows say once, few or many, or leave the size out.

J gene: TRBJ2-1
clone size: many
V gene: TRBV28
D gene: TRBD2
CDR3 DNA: TGTGCCAGCAGTTCCTTAGTTTTATTTGGAGGACTAGCGGGAATCAATGAGCAGTTCTTC
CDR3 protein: CASSSLVLFGGLAGINEQFF

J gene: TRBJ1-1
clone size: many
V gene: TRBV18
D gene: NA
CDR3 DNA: TGTGCCAGCTCCCCCGCCGGGAGAAACACTGAAGCTTTCTTT
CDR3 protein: CASSPAGRNTEAFF

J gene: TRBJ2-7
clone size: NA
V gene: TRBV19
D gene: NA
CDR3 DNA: TGTGCCAGTAGTATAGATGCACAGGACGTCTACGAGCAGTACTTC
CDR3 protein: CASSIDAQDVYEQYF

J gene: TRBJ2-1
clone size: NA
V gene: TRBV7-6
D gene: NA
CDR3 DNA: TGTGCCAGCAGCTTAATTATAACGGAGAGGGAGTTCTTC
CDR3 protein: CASSLIITEREFF

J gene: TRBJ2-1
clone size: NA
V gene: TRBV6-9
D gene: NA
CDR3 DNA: TGTGCCAGCAGTTTGGTAACTAGAAGACACAATGAGCAGTTCTTC
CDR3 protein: CASSLVTRRHNEQFF

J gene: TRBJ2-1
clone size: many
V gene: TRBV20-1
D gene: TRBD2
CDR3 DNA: TGCAGTGCTAGAGAGCGGGAGAATGAGCAGTTCTTC
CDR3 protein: CSARERENEQFF

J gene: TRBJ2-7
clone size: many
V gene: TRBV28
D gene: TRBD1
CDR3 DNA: TGTGCCAGCAGTTTAGGGACAGGGAGTGCCTACGAGCAGTACTTC
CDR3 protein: CASSLGTGSAYEQYF

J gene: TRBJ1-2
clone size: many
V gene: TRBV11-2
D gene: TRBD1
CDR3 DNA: TGTGCCAGCAGCTTAGGGGACAGAGCTCTCTATGGCTACACCTTC
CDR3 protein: CASSLGDRALYGYTF

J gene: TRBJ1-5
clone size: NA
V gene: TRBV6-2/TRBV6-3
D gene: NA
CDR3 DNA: TGTGCCAGCAGTCTCATGGGGTCAACCGATCAGCCCCAGCATTTT
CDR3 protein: CASSLMGSTDQPQHF

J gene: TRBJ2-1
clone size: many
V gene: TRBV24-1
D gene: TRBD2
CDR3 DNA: TGTGCCACCAGTGATCCGGGACTAGCGGGAGACAATGAGCAGTTCTTC
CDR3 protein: CATSDPGLAGDNEQFF

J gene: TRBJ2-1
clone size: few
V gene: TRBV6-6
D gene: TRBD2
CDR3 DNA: TGTGCCAGCAGTTACACTGGGGGGGACTACAATGAGCAGTTCTTC
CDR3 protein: CASSYTGGDYNEQFF

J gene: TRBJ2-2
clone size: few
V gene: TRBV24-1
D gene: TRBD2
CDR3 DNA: TGTGCCGCCAATTCCGGGACTAGCGGGCCAACCGGGGAGCTGTTTTTT
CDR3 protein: CAANSGTSGPTGELFF

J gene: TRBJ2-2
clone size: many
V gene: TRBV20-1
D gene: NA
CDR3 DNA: TGCAGTGCTTTAGGGAGATGGACCGGGGAGCTGTTTTTT
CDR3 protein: CSALGRWTGELFF

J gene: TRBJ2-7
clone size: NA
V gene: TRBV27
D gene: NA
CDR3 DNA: TGTGCCAGCAGTTTAGACGGAACCCATTACGAGCAGTACTTC
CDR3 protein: CASSLDGTHYEQYF

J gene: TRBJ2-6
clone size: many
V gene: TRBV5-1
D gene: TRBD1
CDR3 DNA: TGCGCCAGCAGCTTGATACAGGGGGCGGCTGGGGCCAACGTCCTGACTTTC
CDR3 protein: CASSLIQGAAGANVLTF

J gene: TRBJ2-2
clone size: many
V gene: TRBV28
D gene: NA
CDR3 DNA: TGTGCCAGCAGACCGGACCGCGCGACCGGGGAGCTGTTTTTT
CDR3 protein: CASRPDRATGELFF

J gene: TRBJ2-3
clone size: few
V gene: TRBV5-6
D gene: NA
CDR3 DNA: TGTGCCAGCAGCTTACTCCTCACGGGTGCAGATACGCAGTATTTT
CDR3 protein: CASSLLLTGADTQYF

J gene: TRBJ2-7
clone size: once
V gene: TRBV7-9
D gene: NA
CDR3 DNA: TGTGCCAGCAGCTTCGACAGCTCGAACGAGCAGTACTTC
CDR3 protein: CASSFDSSNEQYF

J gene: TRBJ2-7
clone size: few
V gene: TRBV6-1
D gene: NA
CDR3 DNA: TGTGCCAGCAGCCGACAGGAGACAATATACGAGCAGTACTTC
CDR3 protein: CASSRQETIYEQYF

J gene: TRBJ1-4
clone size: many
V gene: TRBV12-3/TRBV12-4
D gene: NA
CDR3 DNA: TGTGCCAGCAGTTTTGGGTTCGGGAGAGGGGGAGAAAAACTGTTTTTT
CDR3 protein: CASSFGFGRGGEKLFF

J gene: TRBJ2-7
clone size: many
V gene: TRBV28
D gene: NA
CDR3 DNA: TGTGCCAGCAGTTTGAAGGGAGACTACTACGAGCAGTACTTC
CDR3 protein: CASSLKGDYYEQYF

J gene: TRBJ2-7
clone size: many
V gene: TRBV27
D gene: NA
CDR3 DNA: TGTGCCAGCGGTTGGGACGGCGTGTACGAGCAGTACTTC
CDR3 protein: CASGWDGVYEQYF

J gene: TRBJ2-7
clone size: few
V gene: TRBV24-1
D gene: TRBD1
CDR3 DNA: TGTGCCACCTCGGGACAGGGGTACAAGCAGTACTTC
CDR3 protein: CATSGQGYKQYF

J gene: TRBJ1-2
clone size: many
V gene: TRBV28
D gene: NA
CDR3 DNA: TGTGCCAGCAGTCGCTACGGACCAAACTATGGCTACACCTTC
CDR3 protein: CASSRYGPNYGYTF

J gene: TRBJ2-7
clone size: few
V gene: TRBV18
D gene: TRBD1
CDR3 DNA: TGTGCCAGCTCACCGGGACAGGGGGGGATTTACGAGCAGTACTTC
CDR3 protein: CASSPGQGGIYEQYF

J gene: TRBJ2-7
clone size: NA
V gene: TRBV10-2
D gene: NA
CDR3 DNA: TGCGCCAGCGGAAAGGATCGGTACGAGCAGTACTTC
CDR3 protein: CASGKDRYEQYF